The rows below give T cell receptor beta chains drawn from one sample of a study of long-term antiretroviral therapy in people with HIV. Using immunoSEQ multiplex PCR, the repertoire was profiled, and TCRdb retains in-frame clones only, with some absent. Of some 22,000 clones listed, more than 70% are singletons. The sample was unsorted PBMCs, taken at the start of antiretroviral therapy. The source of these receptors is a man in his fifties with HIV. Both conserved end residues are part of each CDR3. D genes are given only for firm matches. Only part of the rows carry a size: once, few, many, or a class if the clone is expanded.

clone_size d_call j_call v_call cdr3_nt cdr3_aa
. TRBD1 TRBJ2-7 TRBV28 TGTGCCAGCGTCCCCCGGGACAGGGTTCACGAGCAGTACTTC CASVPRDRVHEQYF
once . TRBJ1-5 TRBV27 TGTGCCAGCAGTTTTAGGGGGGGCAATCAGCCCCAGCATTTT CASSFRGGNQPQHF
. . TRBJ1-2 TRBV28 TGTGCCAGCAGCCTTGAGGGAAACTATGGCTACACCTTC CASSLEGNYGYTF
few . TRBJ2-7 TRBV7-6 TGTGCCAGCAGCCATAAGGACAGTTCCTACGAGCAGTACTTC CASSHKDSSYEQYF
once TRBD1 TRBJ2-2 TRBV5-1 TGCGCCAGCAGCCCCCAGGGGGCCTGGGAGCTGTTTTTT CASSPQGAWELFF
. . TRBJ1-2 TRBV2 TGTGCCAGCAGTGCTACGGCTTATGGCTACACCTTC CASSATAYGYTF
. . TRBJ1-1 TRBV18 TGTGCCAGCTCGGACTTCGGGGGGGTGAACACTGAAGCTTTCTTT CASSDFGGVNTEAFF
once . TRBJ2-4 TRBV5-1 TGCGCCAGCAGTTCAGGGAAGCGAAACATTCAGTACTTC CASSSGKRNIQYF
. TRBD2 TRBJ2-3 TRBV4-1 TGCGCCAGCAGCCAGGGCGGGAGGGCCGGAGATACGCAGTATTTT CASSQGGRAGDTQYF
. . TRBJ1-1 TRBV2 TGTGCCAGCAGTGGGTGGGGGAACACTGAAGCTTTCTTT CASSGWGNTEAFF
. TRBD1 TRBJ1-5 TRBV10-3 TGTGCCATCAGTACCCAACCCTCTGGGACAGGGGGCTATCAGCCCCAGCATTTT CAISTQPSGTGGYQPQHF
. TRBD1 TRBJ2-5 TRBV4-3 TGCGCCAGCAGCCAGACAGGGGGCGAGGGGACCCAGTACTTC CASSQTGGEGTQYF
. . TRBJ1-2 TRBV7-2 TGTGCCAGCAGCCTTAATATCGGGGGCGATTATGGCTACACCTTC CASSLNIGGDYGYTF
. TRBD1 TRBJ2-5 TRBV18 TGTGCCAGCTCAGGACAGGTTAAAGAGACCCAGTACTTC CASSGQVKETQYF
. TRBD1 TRBJ1-2 TRBV28 TGTGCCAGCACCATTAAGGGGGCGCTGGGCTACACCTTC CASTIKGALGYTF
. TRBD1 TRBJ1-5 TRBV28 TGTGCCAGCGAATCACAGGGGAACAATCAGCCCCAGCATTTT CASESQGNNQPQHF
. . TRBJ1-1 TRBV5-1 TGCGCCAGCAGCTTGGGAACAGGGCCCGAAGCTTTCTTT CASSLGTGPEAFF
once . TRBJ2-7 TRBV2 TGTGCCAGCAGTGCGTGGTACAGCTCCTACGAGCAGTACTTC CASSAWYSSYEQYF
. . TRBJ1-2 TRBV6-1 TGTGCCAGCAGTGCCCGGGAAGGGGGCTACACCTTC CASSAREGGYTF
. TRBD1 TRBJ2-1 TRBV5-1 TGCGCCAGCAGCGGGACAGGGGCCCCCTACAATGAGCAGTTCTTC CASSGTGAPYNEQFF
. . TRBJ2-1 TRBV7-9 TGTGCCAGCAGCCCTACTAGTGGCGCCGGTCATGAGCAGTTCTTC CASSPTSGAGHEQFF
. . TRBJ2-7 TRBV5-1 TGCGCCAGCAGCTTGGCAGGCCGCTCCTACGAGCAGTACTTC CASSLAGRSYEQYF
. . TRBJ2-2 TRBV4-3 TGCGCCAGCAGCGGAGAGGTGACCGGGGAGCTGTTTTTT CASSGEVTGELFF
. . TRBJ1-3 TRBV6-5 TGTGCCAGCAGTTACTTCCGATCCTCCTCTGGAAACACCATATATTTT CASSYFRSSSGNTIYF
. . TRBJ2-3 TRBV5-5 TGTGCCAGCAGCTTGACTAGCACAGATACGCAGTATTTT CASSLTSTDTQYF
. . TRBJ2-1 TRBV6-1 TGTGCCAGCAGTGATTCTTCCTACAATGAGCAGTTCTTC CASSDSSYNEQFF
once . TRBJ1-4 TRBV19 TGTGCCAGTAGTCCCCCGGGGGCCGGTAATGGGGAACTGTTTTTT CASSPPGAGNGELFF
few TRBD1 TRBJ1-3 TRBV19 TGTGCCAGTAGAAGGGACAGGGCGTCTGGAAACACCATATATTTT CASRRDRASGNTIYF
. . TRBJ1-2 TRBV14 TGTGCCAGCAGCCGAACCCCTCGCTATGGCTACACCTTC CASSRTPRYGYTF
. TRBD2 TRBJ2-2 TRBV19 TGTGCCAGTAGGAGCGGGAAGAACACCGGGGAGCTGTTTTTT CASRSGKNTGELFF
. . TRBJ2-5 TRBV6-7 TGTGCCAGCAGTAACAGGGTTGAGGAGACCCAGTACTTC CASSNRVEETQYF
. TRBD2 TRBJ2-1 TRBV2 TGTGCCAGCAGTATCCCTAGCGGGGGGGATGAATTTTACAATGAGCAGTTCTTC CASSIPSGGDEFYNEQFF
. TRBD1 TRBJ2-1 TRBV6-5 TGTGCCAGCAGTTACGGCCCCCGACAGGGGAGGTTCTTC CASSYGPRQGRFF
. . TRBJ2-3 TRBV7-2 TGTGCCAGCAGCTTCCACGCCCGACAGGCCTCGCAGTATTTT CASSFHARQASQYF
. . TRBJ2-7 TRBV6-4 TGTGCCAGCAGGAGGGCCGACGACGAGGCCTACGAGCAGTACTTC CASRRADDEAYEQYF
. . TRBJ2-7 TRBV11-3 TGTGCCAGCAGCTTAGCAACCCCGGGACTCAGCTCCTACGAGCAGTACTTC CASSLATPGLSSYEQYF
. . TRBJ1-5 TRBV19 TGTGCCAGTACCCGATGGGCAAATCAGCCCCAGCATTTT CASTRWANQPQHF
. . TRBJ2-1 TRBV5-1 TGCGCCAGCAGCGAGGAATTGAGGTACAATGAGCAGTTCTTC CASSEELRYNEQFF
. . TRBJ2-7 TRBV10-3 TGTGCCATCAGCCTACCGGGCCTCAACCCCTACGAGCAGTACTTC CAISLPGLNPYEQYF
. TRBD2 TRBJ2-1 TRBV14 TGTGCCAGCAGCCCGGGGGGGGCCCTTTACAATGAGCAGTTCTTC CASSPGGALYNEQFF
. . TRBJ1-5 TRBV4-3 TGCGCCAGCAGCCAAGAGAGGTATCAGCCCCAGCATTTT CASSQERYQPQHF
. . TRBJ2-7 TRBV4-3 TGCGCCAGCAGCCAAGGTCGGAACTCCTACGAGCAGTACTTC CASSQGRNSYEQYF
once TRBD1 TRBJ2-2 TRBV2 TGTGCCAGCAGCTGGGACAGCCACGCGAACACCGGGGAGCTGTTTTTT CASSWDSHANTGELFF
. . TRBJ1-6 TRBV19 TGTGCCAGTAGTTGGGGAACCGATAATTCACCCCTCCACTTT CASSWGTDNSPLHF
once TRBD1 TRBJ2-2 TRBV5-1 TGCGCCAGCAGCCTGGACAGGGGGAACACCGGGGAGCTGTTTTTT CASSLDRGNTGELFF